The source of this TCR beta chain is a study of CD8+ T cells in alopecia areata (dated by TCRdb to the late 2010s). General notes on the study: Treated patients were enrolled in an open-label pilot trial of oral tofacitinib, 5 to 10 mg twice daily, for moderate-to-severe alopecia areata. The study used high-throughput TCRbeta sequencing to examine T cell clonal expansion in alopecia areata, in both the C3H/HeJ mouse model and human patients. Scalp clonality was compared across normal scalp (n=4), patchy alopecia areata scalp (n=8), and alopecia totalis/universalis scalp (n=8). TCRbeta CDR3 regions were amplified by immunoSEQ multiplex PCR with 35 Vbeta forward and 13 Jbeta reverse primers. In humans, TCRbeta sequencing was performed on scalp tissue and on sorted CD4+ and CD8+ peripheral blood T cells from healthy controls and from patients with patchy or totalis/universalis alopecia areata. Biopsies were taken from tofacitinib-treated patients at baseline and again at 4 and 24 weeks into treatment, and several of those patients also had a later scalp biopsy. RNA was obtained with the PAXgene miRNA kit for fixed scalp, the miRNeasy kit for PBMCs, and the RNeasy kit for mouse skin. In treated patients, disease severity was measured using the SALT score, which gives the percentage of scalp surface area affected. Patients received tofacitinib for 6 to 18 months and were then followed off drug for 6 months to check for delayed response and recurrence. Broader findings and caveats from the paper: Resident alphabeta T cells in normal human skin are also sequenced, complicating scalp TCR repertoire analysis, unlike mouse skin dominated by gammadelta T cells. Compared with normal scalp, lesional scalp had higher clonality and more expanded CD8+ clones, particularly in alopecia totalis/universalis, a pattern that suggests antigenic drive. The treated cohort was small, with a single nonresponder, so links between baseline CD8+ expansion and response need larger studies. Many expanded lesional clones were found to persist in scalp and blood during tofacitinib treatment, and relapse after treatment cessation may be partly explained by this persistence. TCR sequences shared between patients were less clear than in mice, possibly partly because of HLA diversity in the patient population. Scalp clonality and the number of expanded CD8+ clones among the top 100 scalp clones were significantly decreased by tofacitinib.

Libraries were made using the immunoSEQ multiplex PCR assay. RNA was extracted from all samples and reverse transcribed into cDNA as template for TCR sequencing. SuperScript III was used for first-strand cDNA synthesis, primed with a 2:1 mix of oligo-dT and random hexamers. A synthetic immune receptor repertoire was used to assess amplification bias, and residual bias was removed computationally. The authors' analysis ran thus. Raw reads were preprocessed to remove errors, and CDR3 was defined by IMGT conventions from the conserved cysteine to phenylalanine. To get clonality, Shannon entropy was normalized by log2 of the number of productive unique TCRs and the result was subtracted from 1. Whether each scalp clone was CD4 or CD8 was inferred by checking scalp TCRbeta sequences against the CD4 and CD8 repertoires from sorted blood. In TCRdb, the immuneACCESS table is reduced to in-frame sequences with V and J assigned. These tables do not hold every clone; where another copy was compared, an unresolved V gene accounts for under half, and the others remain unexplained. That table furnishes V, J and clone size, whereas the DNA furnished D and trimming. Recorded for this sample are fewer than 250,000 clones; approximately 61% of them occurred a single time. The ten largest clonotypes hold approximately 1% of the sample.

The germline V end is reduced by 4 bases and the J end by 3 bases; junction bases left unmatched: 5. The germline V gene (reference sequence) sets CDR1 to LNHDA and CDR2 to SQIVND. Its CDR3 holds 17 amino acids, cysteine through phenylalanine. The retained sequence is limited to the CDR3, 51 bases, with the frame set at the first base. What this sample's time point label stands for: 24 weeks on oral tofacitinib. The sample's treatment or condition label is to be understood as: oral pan-JAK inhibitor, 5-10 mg twice daily. Lesional scalp punch biopsies and peripheral blood were obtained from alopecia areata patients. PBMCs were isolated by density centrifugation and stained for CD3, CD4 and CD8, and CD4+ and CD8+ T cells were sorted on a FACSAria. This clone has just a few counts. What antigen it recognizes has not been identified. No base quality values were provided; no much bigger clone lies one nucleotide off.

The material sequenced was CD4+ T cells sorted from blood, taken at week 24, from a patient treated with tofacitinib. This sequence was found in a human donor with alopecia areata. The chain is made from TRBV19 and TRBJ2-1; 14 bases in the middle match TRBD2. CDR3 reads: CASSKGLAGVHYNEQFF. The DNA reads TGTGCCAGTAGTAAGGGACTAGCGGGGGTCCACTACAATGAGCAGTTCTTC.